These 30 T cell receptor beta chains were all obtained from the same sample, sequenced in a study of blood T cells in healthy people across ages. Through a sample-barcoded 5' primer and a J-beta primer mix, a second PCR was run for about 6 to 11 cycles. TCRdb reprocessed the 5' RACE reads via MiXCR and lists one record per CDR3 protein. Here the sample spans 600,000 to 850,000 distinct CDR3 sequences, around 25% being singletons. A further study also used this sample, focusing on T cells of mothers and their children.

Specimen: blood. The receptors stem from a boy younger than 18 in good health.

This clonotype was seen a few times. This chain uses TRBV27 with TRBJ1-1, with D tentatively TRBD1 (5 bases). V lost 6 bases to trimming and J lost 3 bases, with 17 bases between them. Germline CDR1 and CDR2: MNHEY and SMNVEV (reference sequence). The CDR3 contains 15 residues. DNA of the CDR3: TGTGCCAGCAGCCTATCGAGCGGGACGGACACTGAAGCTTTCTTT. This encodes CASSLSSGTDTEAFF.

This clonotype was recorded at least ten times. This chain uses TRBV29-1 with TRBJ2-5; 9 bases line up with TRBD1. Germline V CDR1 and CDR2: SQVTM, ANQGSEA. CDR3 length: 13 amino acids. J gave up 2 bases and V 5 bases, and 3 bases lay outside the gene matches. CDR3 protein: CSVPGQGQETQYF. The CDR3 DNA is TGCAGCGTTCCGGGACAGGGACAAGAGACCCAGTACTTC. Variable domain in full (rest from reference TRBV29-1 and TRBJ2-5): SAVISQKPSRDICQRGTSLTIQCQVDSQVTMMFWYRQQPGQSLTLIATANQGSEATYESGFVIDKFPISRPNLTFSTLTVSNMSPEDSSIYLCSVPGQGQETQYFGPGTRLLVL.

The chain has TRBV28 and TRBJ2-3, with D perhaps matching TRBD2 (6 bases). V lost 5 bases, J lost 0 bases, and 15 bases lay in between. This CDR3 comprises 16 residues. From germline, CDR1 is MDHEN and CDR2 SYDVKM. DNA of the CDR3: TGTGCCAGCAGTACCTTCGGAGGGACTAGCACAGATACGCAGTATTTT. Residues: CASSTFGGTSTDTQYF.

This clonotype was seen more than once but under ten times. V and J are TRBV5-5 and TRBJ2-1, with 7 bases lining up with TRBD2. This CDR3 is 17 amino acids long. The germline CDR1 and CDR2 sequences are SGHKS and YYEKEE (reference sequence). With 4 bases clipped from V and 0 bases from J, the junction kept 10 bases outside the gene matches. This CDR3 is CASSPGSGHSSYNEQFF. The CDR3 nucleotides read TGTGCCAGCAGCCCCGGTAGCGGGCACAGCTCCTACAATGAGCAGTTCTTC.

This clonotype occurred a few times. The genes are TRBV5-1 and TRBJ2-5; D perhaps matches TRBD2 (5 bases). CDR1 and CDR2 from the germline V gene are SGHRS and YFSETQ. This CDR3 contains 14 residues. Trimming took off 5 bases at V and 5 bases at J, with 16 bases between the two ends. The CDR3 DNA reads TGCGCCAGCAGACTAGTCTCGGGTTCTGAGACCCAGTACTTC. Translated, it gives CASRLVSGSETQYF.

This chain uses TRBV29-1 with TRBJ2-3, with 11 bases aligning to TRBD2. Germline V CDR1 and CDR2: SQVTM, ANQGSEA. With 5 bases clipped from V and 0 bases from J, the junction kept 4 bases outside the gene matches. The CDR3 contains 15 residues. CDR3 sequence (DNA): TGCAGCGTTCAATGGACTAGCGGGAGCACAGATACGCAGTATTTT. Its translation is CSVQWTSGSTDTQYF.

The gene calls are TRBV18 and TRBJ2-7; D remains unclear. The V gene lost 6 bases and the J gene lost 4 bases, with 10 bases spanning the gap. The CDR3 extends over 12 amino acids. Germline V gene sequence: CDR1 KGHSH, CDR2 LQKENI. The CDR3 region is CASSPELYEQYF. CDR3 nucleotides: TGTGCCAGCTCGCCCGAGCTTTACGAGCAGTACTTC.

The table lists this clonotype with a few counts. This rearrangement joins TRBV7-3 to TRBJ1-2, with TRBD1 matching 8 bases. Germline loops: CDR1 SGHTA, CDR2 FQGTGA. J lost 6 bases, V lost 5 bases, and 11 bases had no gene match. The CDR3 is 15 residues long. The CDR3 DNA follows: TGTGCCAGCAGCCCCAGAGGCAGGGGGCGAGATGGCTACACCTTC. As protein: CASSPRGRGRDGYTF.

The chain has TRBV6-5 and TRBJ1-2, with D tentatively TRBD1 (6 bases). From germline, CDR1 is MNHEY and CDR2 SVGAGI. V lost 9 bases to trimming and J lost 7 bases, with 15 bases between them. This CDR3 has 12 amino acids. The DNA for the CDR3 is TGTGCCAGTCTAGGGGGTGGCTCTGGCTACACCTTC. It yields the protein CASLGGGSGYTF.

This clonotype came up a few times. V is TRBV12-3 or TRBV12-4 and J is TRBJ2-7, with a tentative D call TRBD1 (5 bases). This CDR3 is built from 12 residues. Trimming left V 5 bases short and J 4 bases short, with 9 bases between. In DNA form, the CDR3 reads TGTGCCAGCAGTCGACAGTGGTACGAGCAGTACTTC. Its protein product is CASSRQWYEQYF.

Concerning this clonotype itself: One junction end does not reproduce the germline sequence, and a read error may be involved. V and J are TRBV13 and TRBJ2-7; D gene uncertain. CDR3 length equals 12 residues. Germline values: CDR1 PRHDT, CDR2 FYEKMQ (reference sequence). In nucleotides, the CDR3 is TGTACCAGCAGCGCTAGCTCCTACGAGCAGTACTTC. Its protein product is CTSSASSYEQYF.

The chain uses TRBV29-1 and TRBJ1-4; D uncertain. The CDR3 consists of 13 residues. Germline CDR1 reads SQVTM; CDR2 reads ANQGSEA. CDR3 coding DNA: TGCAACGTAAAGGGCCGATTCGGGGAAAAACTGTTTTTT. Translation: CNVKGRFGEKLFF.

This clonotype was seen only a few times. The gene calls are TRBV12-3 or TRBV12-4 and TRBJ2-5; 8 nucleotides align to TRBD2. The better agreement between TRBJ2-7 and the DNA end casts doubt on the J call. The CDR3 is 16 amino acids. CDR3 in DNA: TGTGCCAGCAGTTTCGACAAAGGCGGGGGGCTTTACGAGCAGTACTTC. Protein product: CASSFDKGGGLYEQYF.

The chain couples TRBV9 to TRBJ2-1; 7 nucleotides align to TRBD2. The CDR3 runs 15 residues. The junction had 8 bases not matched to a gene; V was cut back by 6 bases and J by 2 bases. Germline lookup yields CDR1 SGDLS and CDR2 YYNGEE. CDR3 in amino acids: CASNPGTTAYNEQFF. In DNA form, the CDR3 reads TGTGCCAGCAACCCCGGGACTACGGCCTACAATGAGCAGTTCTTC.

V usage is TRBV5-1 and J usage is TRBJ1-2, with D maybe TRBD1 (5 bases). CDR1 is SGHRS, CDR2 YFSETQ, per germline. V gave up 4 bases and J gave up 8 bases, with 15 bases separating them. This CDR3 region has 13 residues. CDR3 sequence (DNA): TGCGCCAGCAGCCCGGACACAAGTGGGGGCTACACCTTC. It translates to CASSPDTSGGYTF.

This clonotype was counted a few times. The chain uses TRBV4-1 and TRBJ2-3, with D perhaps matching TRBD1 (6 bases). This CDR3 region has 13 residues. Trimming left V 7 bases short and J 1 base short, with 9 bases between. Germline CDR1 is MGHRA and CDR2 is YSYEKL. The CDR3 loop is CASTGVGTDTQYF. DNA for the CDR3: TGCGCCAGCACAGGGGTGGGCACAGATACGCAGTATTTT.

About this clonotype itself: One end of the junction does not line up with germline, which may come from a read error. The V call is TRBV4-3, the J call TRBJ1-4; the D gene is possibly TRBD1 (6 bases). The CDR3 has 15 residues. CDR1 LGHNA and CDR2 YSLEER come from the germline V gene. CDR3 DNA sequence: TGCGCCAGCAGCCAAGTGTCGGGGGGGCGTGAAAAACTGGTTTTT. As protein: CASSQVSGGREKLVF.

With respect to this clonotype: The junction differs from germline at one of its ends, possibly a read error. The rearrangement uses TRBV7-2 and TRBJ1-1, with D possibly being TRBD1 (5 bases). Looked up from germline, CDR1 is SGHTA and CDR2 is FQGNSA. CDR3 length equals 15 residues. The chain's CDR3 is CASSSPDRVNTGAFF. The DNA for the CDR3 is TGTGCCAGCAGCTCACCCGACAGAGTGAACACTGGAGCTTTCTTT.

Only a few counts were recorded for this clonotype. The chain links TRBV20-1 to TRBJ2-1; weak D call: TRBD1 (5 bases). Germline V lookup: CDR1 DFQATT, CDR2 SNEGSKA (reference sequence). Trimming took off 0 bases at V and 5 bases at J, with 14 bases between the two ends. CDR3 length: 15 amino acids. The CDR3 nucleotides are TGCAGTGCTAGAGATCCGACAGCCAACCACAATGAGCAGTTCTTC. It yields the protein CSARDPTANHNEQFF.

V usage is TRBV7-2 and J usage is TRBJ2-5, with 7 bases matching TRBD2. The DNA end is more similar to TRBJ2-7, so the J call may be wrong. The CDR3 has 15 amino acids. The V gene's germline CDR1 is SGHTA and CDR2 FQGNSA. This CDR3 reads CASSPAGTNSYEQYF. The CDR3 DNA reads TGTGCCAGCAGCCCTGCCGGGACTAACTCCTACGAGCAGTACTTC.

This clonotype has more than one count but fewer than ten. The CDR3 nucleotides read TGTGCCAGCAGTGCGCTCGGGGGTAACTCCTACAATGAGCAGTTCTTC. Amino acid sequence: CASSALGGNSYNEQFF. This sequence joins TRBV6-2 or TRBV6-3 and TRBJ2-1; tentatively, D is TRBD2 (6 bases). CDR1 MNHEY and CDR2 SVGEGT come from the germline V gene. The V end lost 5 bases, the J end lost 0 bases, and 14 bases lay between the germline ends. The CDR3 has 16 residues.

In this sample, this clonotype turned up a few times. CDR3 loop: CASSLPIAGGPSDTQYF. The CDR3 bases are TGTGCCAGCAGCTTACCCATAGCGGGAGGGCCTTCCGATACGCAGTATTTT. The V call is TRBV11-1, the J call TRBJ2-3, with 11 bases matching TRBD2. Germline assignment: CDR1 SGHAT and CDR2 FQDESV (reference sequence). This CDR3 spans 17 amino acids. Trimming removed 2 bases from V and 6 bases from J; junction bases left unmatched: 10.

This clonotype has only a few counts. One junction end does not reproduce the germline sequence, and a read error may be involved. The J gene is TRBJ2-5, the V gene TRBV28; 11 bases line up with TRBD1. CDR1 and CDR2 from the germline V gene are MDHEN and SYDVKM. CDR3 length equals 17 residues. The CDR3 reads CASSSHWTGGSGGRGFF. For the CDR3, the DNA is TGTGCCAGCAGTTCACACTGGACAGGGGGCTCGGGGGGCCGGGGATTCTTC. Supplemented by reference TRBV28 and TRBJ2-5, the full variable domain reads DVKVTQSSRYLVKRTGEKVFLECVQDMDHENMFWYRQDPGLGLRLIYFSYDVKMKEKGDIPEGYSVSREKKERFSLILESASTNQTSMYLCASSSHWTGGSGGRGFFGPGTRLLVL.

The chain recombines TRBV11-2 with TRBJ2-1; TRBD2 agrees at 14 bases. CDR3 length equals 17 residues. The V and J ends lost 0 bases and 9 bases, in that order; junction bases with no gene match: 7. Germline loops: CDR1 SGHAT, CDR2 FQNNGV. CDR3 nucleotide sequence: TGTGCCAGCAGCTTAGATCCGGGACTAGCGGGAGCTGTTGAGCAGTTCTTC. Translating it yields CASSLDPGLAGAVEQFF.

This rearrangement joins TRBV7-2 to TRBJ2-7; D unclear. CDR1 SGHTA and CDR2 FQGNSA come from the germline V gene. The CDR3 sequence is 14 residues long. Trimming took 5 bases from V and 0 from J, leaving 11 bases between them. CDR3 sequence reads: CASSIGQSSYEQYF. The CDR3 nucleotides read TGTGCCAGCAGCATTGGCCAAAGCTCCTACGAGCAGTACTTC.

V gene TRBV20-1 combines with J gene TRBJ2-5, with 7 bases aligning to TRBD1. CDR3 length: 15 residues. The J segment lost 2 bases and the V segment lost 5 bases, leaving 11 bases of the junction unmatched. Germline loops: CDR1 DFQATT, CDR2 SNEGSKA (reference sequence). In DNA form, the CDR3 reads TGCAGTGCTTATATACCCGGGACAGCTCAAGAGACCCAGTACTTC. Translating gives CSAYIPGTAQETQYF.

This sequence joins TRBV7-2 and TRBJ1-1; possibly TRBD1 for D (5 bases). V lost 8 bases to trimming and J lost 0 bases, with 28 bases between them. This CDR3 has 19 amino acids. Germline CDR1 and CDR2: SGHTA and FQGNSA. CDR3 protein: CASVSRVSKAGRMNTEAFF. CDR3 nucleotides: TGTGCCAGCGTCTCCAGAGTATCGAAAGCAGGGCGCATGAACACTGAAGCTTTCTTT. The whole variable domain, filled in from reference TRBV7-2 and TRBJ1-1, reads GAGVSQSPSNKVTEKGKDVELRCDPISGHTALYWYRQSLGQGLEFLIYFQGNSAPDKSGLPSDRFSAERTGGSVSTLTIQRTQQEDSAVYLCASVSRVSKAGRMNTEAFFGQGTRLTVV.

The rearrangement uses TRBV29-1 and TRBJ2-7; D might be TRBD1 or TRBD2, each matching 6 bases. The V end lost 5 bases, the J end lost 6 bases, and 17 bases lay between the germline ends. The CDR3 totals 13 residues. Germline V gene sequence: CDR1 SQVTM, CDR2 ANQGSEA. CDR3: CSVRGLQGGEQYF. CDR3 nucleotide sequence: TGCAGCGTTAGGGGATTACAGGGAGGCGAGCAGTACTTC.

This chain links TRBV12-3 or TRBV12-4 with TRBJ2-5, with D possibly being TRBD1 (5 bases). Trimming took off 6 bases at V and 1 base at J, with 18 bases between the two ends. The CDR3 spans 16 residues. DNA for the CDR3: TGTGCCAGCAGCCGACTTTTCAGGGTCCCCCAAGAGACCCAGTACTTC. It encodes CASSRLFRVPQETQYF.

The chain carries TRBV7-9 and TRBJ1-1; TRBD1 aligns across 7 bases. The CDR3 extends over 15 amino acids. In germline, CDR1 is SEHNR, CDR2 FQNEAQ (reference sequence). V lost 5 bases and J lost 0; bases outside the gene matches: 6. The CDR3 sequence is CASSPRDSLNTEAFF. In DNA form, the CDR3 reads TGTGCCAGCAGCCCAAGGGACAGCTTGAACACTGAAGCTTTCTTT.